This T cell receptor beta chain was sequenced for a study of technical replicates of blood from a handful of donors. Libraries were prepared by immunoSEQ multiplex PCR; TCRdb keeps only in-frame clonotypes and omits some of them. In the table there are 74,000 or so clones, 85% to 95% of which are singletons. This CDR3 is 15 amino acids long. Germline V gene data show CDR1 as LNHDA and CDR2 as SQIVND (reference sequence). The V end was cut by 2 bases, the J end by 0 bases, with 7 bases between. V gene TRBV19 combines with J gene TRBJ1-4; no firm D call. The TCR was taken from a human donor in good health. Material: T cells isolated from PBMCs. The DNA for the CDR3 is TGTGCCAGTAGTATAACCACGGCAACTAATGAAAAACTGTTTTTT. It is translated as CASSITTATNEKLFF. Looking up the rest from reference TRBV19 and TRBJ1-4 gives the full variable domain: DGGITQSPKYLFRKEGQNVTLSCEQNLNHDAMYWYRQDPGQGLRLIYYSQIVNDFQKGDIAEGYSVSREKKESFPLTVTSAQKNPTAFYLCASSITTATNEKLFFGSGTQLSVL.